What follows describes a single TCR beta chain. Its matching antigen is unknown. The sample originates from a study of T cell responses to AZD1222 COVID-19 vaccine. Overall study context: Samples with a second dose at about 4 or about 12 weeks were pooled together.

Overall study findings and caveats: In all cases, repertoires were sampled only after the peak T cell response. Nearly half of unique spike-specific TCRs reportedly avoided B.1.351 and B.1.1.7 mutated regions.

Some clones are missing from TCRdb's copy, which holds only in-frame ones; the method was immunoSEQ multiplex PCR. The repertoire holds roughly 100,000 clones, with roughly 90% as singletons. This CDR3 comprises 15 residues. Germline-derived CDR1 and CDR2 are SGHAT and FQDESV (reference sequence). Trimming cost V 2 bases and J 7 bases, with 17 bases left between them. This clonotype was obtained from an adult in good health. This specimen was peripheral blood, taken on day 0 of AZD1222 vaccination. The genes are TRBV11-1 and TRBJ2-5; D not resolved. The CDR3 here is CASSLNQRNPGTQYF. DNA for the CDR3: TGTGCCAGCAGCTTAAATCAACGCAACCCTGGGACCCAGTACTTC.